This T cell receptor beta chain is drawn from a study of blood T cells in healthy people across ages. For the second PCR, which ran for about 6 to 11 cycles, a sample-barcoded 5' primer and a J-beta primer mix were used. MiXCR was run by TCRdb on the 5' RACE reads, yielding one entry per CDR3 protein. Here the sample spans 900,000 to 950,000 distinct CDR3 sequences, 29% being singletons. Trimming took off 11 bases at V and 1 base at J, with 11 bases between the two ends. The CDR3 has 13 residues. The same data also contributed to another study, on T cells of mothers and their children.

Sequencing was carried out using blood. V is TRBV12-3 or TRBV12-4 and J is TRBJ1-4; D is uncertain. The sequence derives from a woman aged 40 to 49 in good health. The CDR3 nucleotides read TGTGCCTGCCGGGAGGGAACTAATGAAAAACTGTTTTTT. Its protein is CACREGTNEKLFF.